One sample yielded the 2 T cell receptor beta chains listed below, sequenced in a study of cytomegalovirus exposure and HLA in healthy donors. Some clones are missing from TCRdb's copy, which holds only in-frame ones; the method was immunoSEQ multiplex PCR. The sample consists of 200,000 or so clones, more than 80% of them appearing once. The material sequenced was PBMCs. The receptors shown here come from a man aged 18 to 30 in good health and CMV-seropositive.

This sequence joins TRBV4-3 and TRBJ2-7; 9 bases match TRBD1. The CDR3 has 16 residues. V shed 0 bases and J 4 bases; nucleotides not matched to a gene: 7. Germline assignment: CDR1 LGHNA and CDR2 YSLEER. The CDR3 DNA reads TGCGCCAGCAGCCAAGAGGGTGGGGACAGGGCTTACGAGCAGTACTTC. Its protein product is CASSQEGGDRAYEQYF.

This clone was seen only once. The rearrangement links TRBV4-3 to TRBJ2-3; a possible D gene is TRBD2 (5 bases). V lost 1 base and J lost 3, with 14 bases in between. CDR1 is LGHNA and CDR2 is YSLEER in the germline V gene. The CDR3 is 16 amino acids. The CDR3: CASSQGGVVGTDTQYF. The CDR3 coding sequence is TGCGCCAGCAGCCAAGGGGGAGTAGTAGGAACAGATACGCAGTATTTT.